What follows describes a single T cell receptor beta chain. The target antigen is unknown. The data derive from a study of monozygotic twins with inflammatory bowel disease. Study outcomes and limitations: The study supported no single strong signal or clonotype linked to IBD. Healthy co-twins showed greater TCRbeta diversity (inverse Simpson) than IBD patients.

A total RNA quantity of around 3.5 ug went into each TCR library. Using the 5' RACE reads, TCRdb records one entry per CDR3 protein without DNA. Its table records approximately 400,000 distinct CDR3 sequences. The sequence came from a human donor with ulcerative colitis or Crohn's disease, or a healthy co-twin of an affected twin (not recorded which). Sequencing was carried out using blood.

This CDR3 is CASSWRVYNEQFF. V and J are TRBV7-2 and TRBJ2-1; the TRBD2 assignment by TCRdb is unverifiable without DNA. Germline V gene sequence: CDR1 SGHTA, CDR2 FQGNSA. The CDR3 is made up of 13 amino acids.